This TCR beta chain was identified during a study of shared clonotypes between healthy human individuals. Positive CCR7 selection of CD45RO-negative cells yielded the naive CD8 cells, and terminally differentiated effector memory CD45RA+ cells were excluded. In germline, CDR1 is SEHNR, CDR2 FQNEAQ (reference sequence). V lost 4 bases to trimming and J lost 2 bases, with 18 bases between them. This CDR3 contains 18 residues. The data were produced by immunoSEQ multiplex PCR, yet TCRdb's version contains in-frame clones alone and is incomplete. The sample has around 1.9 million clones; around 95% are singletons.

The sample was naive CD8+ T cells from PBMCs. The chain uses TRBV7-9 and TRBJ2-6; D is ambiguous. This sequence originates from a young man in good health. Some clones in this sample may be carry-over from other donors' samples. CDR3 sequence: CASSSPGFRSPGANVLTF. The CDR3 coding sequence is TGTGCCAGCAGCTCCCCGGGCTTCAGAAGCCCTGGGGCCAACGTCCTGACTTTC.